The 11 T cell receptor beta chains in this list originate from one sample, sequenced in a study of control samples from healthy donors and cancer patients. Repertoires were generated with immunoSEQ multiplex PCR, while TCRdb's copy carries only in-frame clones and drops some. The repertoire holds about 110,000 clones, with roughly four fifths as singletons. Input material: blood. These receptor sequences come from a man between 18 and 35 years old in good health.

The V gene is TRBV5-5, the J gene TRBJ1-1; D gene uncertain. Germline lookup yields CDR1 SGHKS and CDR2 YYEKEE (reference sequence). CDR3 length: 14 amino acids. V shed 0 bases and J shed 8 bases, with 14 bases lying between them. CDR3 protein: CASSLAGGYSEAFF. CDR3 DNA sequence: TGTGCCAGCAGCTTGGCCGGCGGGTACTCAGAAGCTTTCTTT.

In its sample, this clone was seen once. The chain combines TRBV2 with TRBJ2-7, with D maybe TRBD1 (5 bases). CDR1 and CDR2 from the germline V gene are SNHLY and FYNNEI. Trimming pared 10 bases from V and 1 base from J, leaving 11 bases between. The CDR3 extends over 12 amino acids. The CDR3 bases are TGTGCCACCACAGGTCCTTCCTACGAGCAGTACTTC. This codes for CATTGPSYEQYF.

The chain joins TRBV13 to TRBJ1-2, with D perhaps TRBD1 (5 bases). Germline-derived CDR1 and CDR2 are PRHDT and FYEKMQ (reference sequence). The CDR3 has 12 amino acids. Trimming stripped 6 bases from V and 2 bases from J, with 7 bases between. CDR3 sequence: CASSPGNYGYTF. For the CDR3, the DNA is TGTGCCAGCAGTCCAGGGAACTATGGCTACACCTTC.

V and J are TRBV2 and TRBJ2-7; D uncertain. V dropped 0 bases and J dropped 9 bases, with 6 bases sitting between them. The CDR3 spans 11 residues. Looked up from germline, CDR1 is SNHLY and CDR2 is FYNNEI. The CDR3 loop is CASSEAHPQYF. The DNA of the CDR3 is TGTGCCAGCAGTGAAGCCCACCCGCAGTACTTC.

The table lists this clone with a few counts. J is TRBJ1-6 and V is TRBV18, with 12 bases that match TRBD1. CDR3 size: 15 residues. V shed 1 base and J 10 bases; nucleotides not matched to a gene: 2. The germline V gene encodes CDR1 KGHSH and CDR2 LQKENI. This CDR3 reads CASSPQGTGGSPLHF. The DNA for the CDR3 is TGTGCCAGCTCACCACAGGGGACAGGGGGCTCACCCCTCCACTTT.

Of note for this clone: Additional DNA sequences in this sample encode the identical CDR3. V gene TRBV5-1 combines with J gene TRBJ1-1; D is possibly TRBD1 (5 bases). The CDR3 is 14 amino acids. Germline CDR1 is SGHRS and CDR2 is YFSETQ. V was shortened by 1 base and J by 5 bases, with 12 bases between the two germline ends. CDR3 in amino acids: CASSLTGERTEAFF. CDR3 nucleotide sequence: TGCGCCAGCAGCTTGACGGGGGAACGAACTGAAGCTTTCTTT.

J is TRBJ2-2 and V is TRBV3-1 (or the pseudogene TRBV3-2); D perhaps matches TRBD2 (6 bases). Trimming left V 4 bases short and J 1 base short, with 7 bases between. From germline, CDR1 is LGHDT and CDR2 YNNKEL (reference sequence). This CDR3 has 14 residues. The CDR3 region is CASSLGGNTGELFF. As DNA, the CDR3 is TGTGCCAGCAGCCTCGGGGGGAACACCGGGGAGCTGTTTTTT.

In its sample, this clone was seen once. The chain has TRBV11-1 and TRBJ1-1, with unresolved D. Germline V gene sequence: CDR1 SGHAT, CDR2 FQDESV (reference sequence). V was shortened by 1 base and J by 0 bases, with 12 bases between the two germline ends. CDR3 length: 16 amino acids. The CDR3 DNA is TGTGCCAGCAGCTTAGTTCCGAATTTCATGAACACTGAAGCTTTCTTT. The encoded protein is CASSLVPNFMNTEAFF.

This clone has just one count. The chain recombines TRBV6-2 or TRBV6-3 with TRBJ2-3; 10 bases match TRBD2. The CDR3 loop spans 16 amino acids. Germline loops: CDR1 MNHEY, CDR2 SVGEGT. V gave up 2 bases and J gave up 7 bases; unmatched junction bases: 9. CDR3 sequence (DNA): TGTGCCAGCAGTTACCCCTTAGCGGGGGGCGGGAATACGCAGTATTTT. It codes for CASSYPLAGGGNTQYF.

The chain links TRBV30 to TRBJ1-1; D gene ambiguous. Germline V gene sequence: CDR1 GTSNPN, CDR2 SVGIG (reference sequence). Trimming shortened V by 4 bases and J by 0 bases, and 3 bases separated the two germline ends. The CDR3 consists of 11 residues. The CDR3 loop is CAWNMNTEAFF. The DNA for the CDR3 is TGTGCCTGGAATATGAACACTGAAGCTTTCTTT.

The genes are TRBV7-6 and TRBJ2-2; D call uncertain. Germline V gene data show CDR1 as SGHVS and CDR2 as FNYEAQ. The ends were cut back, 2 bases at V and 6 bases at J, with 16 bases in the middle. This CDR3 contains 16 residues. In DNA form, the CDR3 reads TGTGCCAGCAGCTTATATGGGGTTGGGGATTCCGGGGAGCTGTTTTTT. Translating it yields CASSLYGVGDSGELFF.